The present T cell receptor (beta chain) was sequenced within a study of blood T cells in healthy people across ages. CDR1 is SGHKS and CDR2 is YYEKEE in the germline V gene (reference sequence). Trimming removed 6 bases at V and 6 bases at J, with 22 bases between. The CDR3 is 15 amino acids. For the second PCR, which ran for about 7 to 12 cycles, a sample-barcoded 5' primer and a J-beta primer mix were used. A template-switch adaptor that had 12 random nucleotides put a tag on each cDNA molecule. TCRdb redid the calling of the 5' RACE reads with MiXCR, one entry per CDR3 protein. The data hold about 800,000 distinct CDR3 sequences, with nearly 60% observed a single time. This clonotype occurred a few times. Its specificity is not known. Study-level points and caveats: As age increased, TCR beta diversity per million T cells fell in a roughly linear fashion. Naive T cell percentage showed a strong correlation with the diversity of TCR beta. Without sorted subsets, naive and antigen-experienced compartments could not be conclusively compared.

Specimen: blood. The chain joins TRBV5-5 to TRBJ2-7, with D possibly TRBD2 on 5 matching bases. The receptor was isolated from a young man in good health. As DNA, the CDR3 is TGTGCCAGCAACCGCCCACGGGAAATTGGCGGCGAGCAGTACTTC. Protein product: CASNRPREIGGEQYF.